These 20 T cell receptor beta chains were all obtained from the same sample, sequenced in a study of OX40 agonist ivuxolimab in advanced cancers. Libraries were prepared by immunoSEQ multiplex PCR; TCRdb keeps only in-frame clonotypes and omits some of them. The data hold over 65,000 clones, with approximately 90% observed a single time. This specimen consisted of CD4+ or CD8+ T cells sorted from blood, obtained in a trial of the OX40 agonist ivuxolimab. These receptors originate from an adult with an advanced solid tumor such as melanoma, head and neck, liver or kidney cancer.

This clone was found once. V and J are TRBV7-2 and TRBJ1-2, with TRBD1 matching over 8 bases. Germline V CDR1 and CDR2: SGHTA, FQGNSA. The CDR3 consists of 14 residues. The trim removed 3 bases at V and 8 bases at J, leaving 8 bases unmatched. CDR3 in DNA: TGTGCCAGCAGCTTCGGACAGGGCGGTAGCGGCTACACCTTC. It encodes CASSFGQGGSGYTF.

The chain combines TRBV5-8 with TRBJ2-1; D is ambiguous. V shed 0 bases and J shed 2 bases, with 9 bases lying between them. There are 15 residues in the CDR3. CDR1 is SGHTS, CDR2 YDEGEE, per germline. CDR3 nucleotides: TGTGCCAGCAGCTTGGGACAAATTACCTACAATGAGCAGTTCTTC. Its protein product is CASSLGQITYNEQFF.

The V gene is TRBV2, the J gene TRBJ1-5; 8 bases align to TRBD1. CDR1 is SNHLY and CDR2 is FYNNEI in the germline V gene. The CDR3 sequence is 14 residues long. Trimming removed 6 bases from V and 6 bases from J; junction bases left unmatched: 7. CDR3 protein: CASRLQGVSQPQHF. The CDR3 bases are TGTGCCAGCAGATTACAGGGGGTCAGTCAGCCCCAGCATTTT.

The CDR3 region is CASGPGTVGGLYGEQYF. Written as DNA, the CDR3 is TGTGCTAGTGGTCCCGGGACAGTTGGGGGACTATATGGTGAGCAGTACTTC. V and J are TRBV12-5 and TRBJ2-7; TRBD1 or TRBD2 may be the D gene (7 bases each). Between the trimmed V and J ends, which lost 5 bases and 7 bases, there was a span of 27 bases. The germline V gene has CDR1 LGHNT and CDR2 FRNRAP. The CDR3 contains 17 residues. Looking up the rest from reference TRBV12-5 and TRBJ2-7 gives the full variable domain: DARVTQTPRHKVTEMGQEVTMRCQPILGHNTVFWYRQTMMQGLELLAYFRNRAPLDDSGMPKDRFSAEMPDATLATLKIQPSEPRDSAVYFCASGPGTVGGLYGEQYFGPGTRLTVT.

The chain is built from TRBV11-2 and TRBJ1-5; the D is unclear. The length of the CDR3 is 13 residues. Germline lookup yields CDR1 SGHAT and CDR2 FQNNGV. Trimming took off 5 bases at V and 4 bases at J, with 9 bases between the two ends. The CDR3 DNA follows: TGTGCCAGCAGCCCCCGTTTTAATCAGCCCCAGCATTTT. It encodes CASSPRFNQPQHF.

The gene calls are TRBV28 and TRBJ1-1, with unresolved D. The V end was cut by 6 bases, the J end by 2 bases, with 7 bases between. The length of the CDR3 is 12 residues. In germline, CDR1 is MDHEN, CDR2 SYDVKM. CDR3 loop: CASRSPNTEAFF. CDR3 sequence (DNA): TGTGCCAGCAGAAGCCCCAACACTGAAGCTTTCTTT.

This chain connects TRBV9 to TRBJ1-4; D not certain. The germline V gene has CDR1 SGDLS and CDR2 YYNGEE. CDR3 length equals 14 residues. V dropped 0 bases and J dropped 8 bases, with 11 bases sitting between them. The CDR3 spells CASSVAPSGEKLFF. In nucleotides, the CDR3 is TGTGCCAGCAGCGTAGCTCCCAGCGGGGAAAAACTGTTTTTT.

The genes are TRBV7-8 and TRBJ2-3, with D tentatively TRBD1 or TRBD2 (5 bases each). This CDR3 has 16 amino acids. Trimming took 5 bases from V and 1 from J, leaving 16 bases between them. Germline-derived CDR1 and CDR2 are SGHVS and FQNEAQ. The CDR3 loop is CASSPFRDRGTDTQYF. In DNA form, the CDR3 reads TGTGCCAGCAGCCCTTTCCGGGACCGAGGCACAGATACGCAGTATTTT. The whole variable domain, filled in from reference TRBV7-8 and TRBJ2-3, reads GAGVSQSPRYKVAKRGQDVALRCDPISGHVSLFWYQQALGQGPEFLTYFQNEAQLDKSGLPSDRFFAERPEGSVSTLKIQRTQQEDSAVYLCASSPFRDRGTDTQYFGPGTRLTVL.

The chain couples TRBV28 to TRBJ2-1; the D gene is possibly TRBD1 (6 bases). The V and J ends lost 7 bases and 9 bases respectively, with 13 bases between them. The CDR3 runs 12 residues. Per germline, CDR1 MDHEN and CDR2 SYDVKM. In DNA form, the CDR3 reads TGTGCCAGCAACAACAGGGTGGGTGAGCAGTTCTTC. It specifies CASNNRVGEQFF.

V gene TRBV29-1 combines with J gene TRBJ2-7, with TRBD2 as a possible D gene (6 bases). Trimming left V 4 bases short and J 0 bases short, with 19 bases between. CDR1 and CDR2 (germline): SQVTM, ANQGSEA. The CDR3 is 16 residues long. The CDR3 region has the DNA TGCAGCGTTGCCGGGAGTAGGCAACACCTCTCCTACGAGCAGTACTTC. It codes for CSVAGSRQHLSYEQYF.

The J gene is TRBJ1-4, the V gene TRBV2; D perhaps matches TRBD1 (5 bases). Germline V gives CDR1 SNHLY, CDR2 FYNNEI. The length of the CDR3 is 13 residues. Trimming pared 7 bases from V and 8 bases from J, leaving 14 bases between. CDR3 region: CASTNEWGEKLFF. CDR3 DNA: TGTGCCAGCACCAACGAGTGGGGGGAAAAACTGTTTTTT. Drawing the rest from reference TRBV2 and TRBJ1-4, the complete variable domain is EPEVTQTPSHQVTQMGQEVILRCVPISNHLYFYWYRQILGQKVEFLVSFYNNEISEKSEIFDDQFSVERPDGSNFTLKIRSTKLEDSAMYFCASTNEWGEKLFFGSGTQLSVL.

The chain is built from TRBV9 and TRBJ2-5; no firm D call. V lost 3 bases to trimming and J lost 5 bases, with 26 bases between them. The CDR3 covers 18 residues. CDR1 is SGDLS and CDR2 is YYNGEE in the germline V gene. CDR3 nucleotide sequence: TGTGCCAGCAGCGAAACCATAAGCCCCACGATGCCGTGGGAGACCCAGTACTTC. It translates to CASSETISPTMPWETQYF.

V is TRBV21-1 and J is TRBJ2-7; TRBD1, the table's D call, was not compared with the DNA. TRBV21-1 is marked as a pseudogene. The CDR3 has 12 amino acids. CDR3 nucleotides: TGTGCCAGAAGGACAGGACGCTGCGAGCAGTACTTC. Its protein product is CARRTGRCEQYF.

This rearrangement joins TRBV5-1 to TRBJ1-1; weak D call: TRBD1 (6 bases). The CDR3 is 14 amino acids. Germline assignment: CDR1 SGHRS and CDR2 YFSETQ. V shed 2 bases and J shed 7 bases, with 15 bases lying between them. Written as DNA, the CDR3 is TGCGCCAGCAGCTTTGGGACACCCGGGAATGAAGCTTTCTTT. Amino acid sequence: CASSFGTPGNEAFF.

J is TRBJ2-1 and V is TRBV6-6, with 8 positions matching TRBD2. The V segment lost 2 bases and the J segment 8 bases; nucleotides outside the gene matches: 8. The CDR3 consists of 15 residues. Germline V gives CDR1 MNHNY, CDR2 SVGAGI (reference sequence). The CDR3 region is CASSYQAGGRDEQFF. Here the CDR3 DNA reads TGTGCCAGCAGTTACCAGGCGGGGGGCCGGGATGAGCAGTTCTTC.

The V gene is TRBV9, the J gene TRBJ2-1; D possibly uses TRBD1 or TRBD2 (5 bases each). CDR1 and CDR2 from the germline V gene are SGDLS and YYNGEE. The CDR3 spans 17 residues. V was shortened by 0 bases and J by 5 bases, with 18 bases between the two germline ends. In DNA, the CDR3 is TGTGCCAGCAGCGTAGCCGGAGGTGGGGCCATAGACAATGAGCAGTTCTTC. Encoded protein: CASSVAGGGAIDNEQFF. Looking up the rest from reference TRBV9 and TRBJ2-1 gives the full variable domain: DSGVTQTPKHLITATGQRVTLRCSPRSGDLSVYWYQQSLDQGLQFLIQYYNGEERAKGNILERFSAQQFPDLHSELNLSSLELGDSALYFCASSVAGGGAIDNEQFFGPGTRLTVL.

The V and J genes are TRBV10-3 and TRBJ1-6, with D possibly matching TRBD1 (5 bases). CDR3 length: 14 residues. Germline V gene sequence: CDR1 ENHRY, CDR2 SYGVKD. With 3 bases removed from V and 7 bases from J, the gap between germline ends came to 10 bases. CDR3 region: CAISDRQGNSPLHF. The CDR3 DNA follows: TGTGCCATCAGTGATAGGCAGGGAAATTCACCCCTCCACTTT.

CDR3: CASSEYPSGSGNTIYF. CDR3 in DNA: TGTGCCAGCAGTGAATATCCCTCAGGGTCTGGAAACACCATATATTTT. The V call is TRBV6-1, the J call TRBJ1-3, with D possibly matching TRBD1 (5 bases). Germline V lookup: CDR1 MNHNS, CDR2 SASEGT. Trimming took off 2 bases at V and 1 base at J, with 12 bases between the two ends. The CDR3 is made up of 16 amino acids.

The gene calls are TRBV7-9 and TRBJ2-2; the match to TRBD2 covers 10 bases. This CDR3 region has 17 residues. Per the germline V gene, CDR1 is SEHNR and CDR2 is FQNEAQ (reference sequence). Trimming removed 1 base from V and 7 bases from J; junction bases left unmatched: 9. The CDR3 region has the DNA TGTGCCAGCAGCTTAGTTTTGCTAGCGGGAGCTAGCGGGGAGCTGTTTTTT. As protein: CASSLVLLAGASGELFF. Complete variable domain (other parts from reference TRBV7-9 and TRBJ2-2): DTGVSQNPRHKITKRGQNVTFRCDPISEHNRLYWYRQTLGQGPEFLTYFQNEAQLEKSRLLSDRFSAERPKGSFSTLEIQRTEQGDSAMYLCASSLVLLAGASGELFFGEGSRLTVL.

The V gene is TRBV7-9, the J gene TRBJ1-4; no reliable D call. The V and J ends lost 4 bases and 13 bases respectively, with 19 bases between them. Germline V gives CDR1 SEHNR, CDR2 FQNEAQ (reference sequence). The CDR3 loop spans 14 amino acids. The CDR3 here is CASSYDGPLDGLFF. CDR3 bases: TGTGCCAGCAGCTACGACGGGCCATTAGACGGACTGTTTTTT.